The subject of this entry is one T cell receptor (beta chain). What this receptor recognizes is not known. One end of the junction does not line up with germline, which may come from a read error. This specimen comes from a study of blood T cell repertoires in COVID-19 (dated by TCRdb to 2020 to 2021). In terms of the full investigation: Samples covering the acute and convalescent phases of COVID-19 were provided by collaborators in the United States, Italy and Spain. The prospective study material was composed of cDNA or gDNA derived from T cells, B-cell-depleted T cells, or PBMCs. Where HLA class I and class II types were available, the types were taken from metadata supplied by the sample provider, not from assay-based typing. Nearly every sample came with metadata listing a de-identified subject ID, COVID-19 status, age in years and sex. Deeply sampled blood TCRbeta repertoires from subjects exposed to, actively infected with, or recovered from COVID-19 were included in the dataset. The samples were drawn from the first 160 participants of the ongoing ImmuneRACE study and from over 950 subjects provided by 6 global collaborators. A freely available public database, intended as a resource for researchers studying the immune response to SARS-CoV-2, is where the repertoires were released.

In the prospective study, participants were roughly 18 to 90 years old, resided in 25 or so geographic areas of the United States, and were enrolled through a virtual design. To assign participants to cohorts, the prospective study relied on clinical history that participants themselves reported in a screening survey and a study questionnaire. Exposed participants had been in contact with someone with a PCR-confirmed or clinician-diagnosed COVID-19 case within 2 weeks of study entry. In the prospective study, whole blood, serum and a nasopharyngeal or oropharyngeal swab were collected from each participant by mobile phlebotomists. Prospective study participants could optionally give additional blood draws and questionnaires over a roughly 2-month period. Prospective study blood samples were shipped either frozen or at room temperature before DNA extraction. TCRbeta CDR3 regions were amplified from genomic DNA using the immunoSEQ Assay, a bias-controlled multiplex PCR. The authors processed their data as follows. The number of nucleated cells in each sample was estimated by amplification of reference gene primers within the assay. To quantify the absolute abundance of each unique TCRbeta CDR3 rearrangement, sequence reads were collapsed and filtered. Productive Simpson clonality was computed per sample as the square root of Simpson's diversity index over productive rearrangements. TCRdb took over this immuneACCESS table, retaining in-frame rearrangements with V and J assigned. Such tables are incomplete; in checked studies, under half of the missing clones stem from an unresolved V gene, and the remainder is unexplained. For V, J and clone size, that table is used; D and trimming come from the DNA. This sample gives about 150,000 clones in total; over 70% of them show up just once. The ten largest clones add up to around 5% of the sample.

Inclusive of the bounding cysteine and phenylalanine, the CDR3 is 16 residues long. Only the CDR3 part of the read is kept: 48 bases, read in frame from the first base. The germline V gene yields SGHTA for CDR1 and FQGNSA for CDR2. Beyond this particular receptor, the publication reports: The quantity of clinical and demographic metadata differed by source and by participant and was supplied without curation.

This clonotype originated in a man aged 65-85 years who had been exposed to COVID-19. Sequenced: PBMCs or T cells enriched from blood (not recorded which). This sequence uses TRBV7-2 and TRBJ1-1; the junction holds 10 bases that match TRBD1. CDR3 sequence: CASSIAGTGVSTEAFF. The base sequence is TGTGCCAGCAGCATAGCCGGGACAGGGGTATCCACTGAAGCTTTCTTT.